There are many counts of the clone carrying this T cell receptor beta chain. Antigen: not known. Germline V lookup: CDR1 SGHNT, CDR2 YYREEE (reference sequence). V shed 4 bases and J 2 bases; nucleotides not matched to a gene: 5. This CDR3 has 15 amino acids. This record belongs to a study of metastatic and nonmetastatic thyroid tumors. About the study: Repertoires from malignant and benign thyroid patients were compared across blood and tumor or nodule tissue.

Using MiXCR, TCRdb re-called clones from the PCR reads. This sample has tens of thousands of clones; just under 25% occur once, and the top ten carry more than 8%. Study-level results: In both blood and tumor samples, TCR beta diversity was reported significantly higher for malignant than benign nodules.

Prior to thyroid surgery, none of the patients had received any treatment. The receptor was isolated from a female donor with papillary thyroid cancer or a benign thyroid nodule (not recorded which). Some clones in this sample may be carry-over from other donors' samples. Specimen: blood. The chain couples TRBV5-4 to TRBJ2-5, with TRBD1 matching 10 bases. CDR3 region: CASSETGGFQETQYF. Written as DNA, the CDR3 is TGTGCCAGCAGCGAGACAGGGGGCTTTCAAGAGACCCAGTACTTC. Drawing the rest from reference TRBV5-4 and TRBJ2-5, the complete variable domain is ETGVTQSPTHLIKTRGQQVTLRCSSQSGHNTVSWYQQALGQGPQFIFQYYREEENGRGNFPPRFSGLQFPNYSSELNVNALELDDSALYLCASSETGGFQETQYFGPGTRLLVL.